These 18 T cell receptor beta chains came from one sample sequenced in a study of blood T cell repertoires in COVID-19. Measured with immunoSEQ multiplex PCR; TCRdb has only the in-frame clones, and not every one. This sample carries approximately 470,000 clones, roughly 87% of them seen once, and the ten largest clones take about 0.75%. The sample taken for sequencing was PBMCs or T cells enriched from blood (not recorded which). These receptors came from a woman aged 18 to 35 who had recovered from COVID-19.

This rearrangement joins TRBV10-3 to TRBJ2-7; a possible D gene is TRBD2 (6 bases). CDR1 and CDR2 (germline): ENHRY, SYGVKD. Trimming removed 6 bases from V and 2 bases from J, with 8 bases in between. This CDR3 contains 12 residues. CDR3 region: CAISGTAYEQYF. CDR3 bases: TGTGCCATCAGCGGGACTGCCTACGAGCAGTACTTC.

V is TRBV6-5 and J is TRBJ2-3, with 10 nucleotides matching TRBD2. There are 15 residues in the CDR3. The V segment lost 6 bases and the J segment 2 bases; nucleotides outside the gene matches: 5. CDR1 and CDR2 (germline): MNHEY, SVGAGI. The CDR3 here is CASRVAGGFTDTQYF. The CDR3 DNA sequence: TGTGCCAGCAGGGTAGCGGGGGGATTCACAGATACGCAGTATTTT.

V gene TRBV7-9 combines with J gene TRBJ2-7; D is ambiguous. Trimming left V 7 bases short and J 6 bases short, with 10 bases between. The CDR3 totals 11 residues. Germline V gene data show CDR1 as SEHNR and CDR2 as FQNEAQ (reference sequence). The DNA for the CDR3 is TGTGCCAGCACCGATGCAGGCGAGCAGTACTTC. Amino acids: CASTDAGEQYF. The entire variable domain, with the rest obtained from reference TRBV7-9 and TRBJ2-7, is as follows: DTGVSQNPRHKITKRGQNVTFRCDPISEHNRLYWYRQTLGQGPEFLTYFQNEAQLEKSRLLSDRFSAERPKGSFSTLEIQRTEQGDSAMYLCASTDAGEQYFGPGTRLTVT.

V is TRBV2 and J is TRBJ1-2, with TRBD1 matching 9 bases. The germline V gene encodes CDR1 SNHLY and CDR2 FYNNEI. This CDR3 has 18 amino acids. Trimming took 5 bases from V and 6 from J; bases not matched to a gene: 19. The CDR3: CASSQGTGSLITEHGYTF. CDR3 sequence (DNA): TGTGCCAGCAGTCAAGGGACAGGGAGCCTCATTACGGAACATGGCTACACCTTC.

This clone was counted once. This chain links TRBV11-3 with TRBJ2-1; D uncertain. Trimming stripped 1 base from V and 9 bases from J, with 4 bases between. CDR3 size: 11 residues. Germline V CDR1 and CDR2: SGHNT, YENEEA. CDR3 region: CASSLAGEQFF. The DNA for the CDR3 is TGTGCCAGCAGCTTAGCAGGTGAGCAGTTCTTC.

Remarks on this clone: The same CDR3 arises from other DNA sequences in this sample as well. V and J are TRBV5-1 and TRBJ1-5, with D uncertain. The V gene's germline CDR1 is SGHRS and CDR2 YFSETQ. Trimming left V 4 bases short and J 3 bases short, with 11 bases between. The CDR3 covers 14 residues. Here the CDR3 DNA reads TGCGCCAGCAGCCCTGGGCAGGACAATCAGCCCCAGCATTTT. This translates into CASSPGQDNQPQHF.

The V call is TRBV27, the J call TRBJ1-5, with D perhaps matching TRBD1 (5 bases). CDR3 length: 17 residues. CDR1 is MNHEY and CDR2 is SMNVEV in the germline V gene (reference sequence). V was clipped by 6 bases and J by 6 bases, with 24 bases between them. This CDR3 reads CASSPRPDRAGSQPQHF. CDR3 DNA sequence: TGTGCCAGCAGCCCCCGTCCAGACAGAGCGGGTAGTCAGCCCCAGCATTTT.

This rearrangement joins TRBV24-1 to TRBJ2-7; weak D call: TRBD2 (5 bases). This CDR3 is 14 amino acids long. V was clipped by 3 bases and J by 7 bases, with 15 bases between them. Germline values: CDR1 KGHDR, CDR2 SFDVKD. The CDR3 here is CATSDAGLPGEQYF. For the CDR3, the DNA is TGTGCCACCAGTGATGCCGGACTTCCGGGGGAGCAGTACTTC.

The chain combines TRBV4-1 with TRBJ1-2; 7 bases fit TRBD1. The V gene end was trimmed by 4 bases and the J gene end by 4 bases; junction bases not matched to a gene: 6. CDR3 length equals 14 residues. Per the germline V gene, CDR1 is MGHRA and CDR2 is YSYEKL. The chain's CDR3 is CASSRSGGGYGYTF. In nucleotides, the CDR3 is TGCGCCAGCAGCCGGTCAGGGGGAGGCTATGGCTACACCTTC.

The chain has TRBV30 and TRBJ1-1, with 7 nucleotides matching TRBD1. CDR3 length: 13 residues. With V trimmed by 3 bases and J by 7 bases, 8 bases remained unmatched. The germline gives CDR1 GTSNPN, CDR2 SVGIG (reference sequence). CDR3 DNA: TGTGCCTGGAGCTCGACAGGGTTTAGTGAAGCTTTCTTT. Translation: CAWSSTGFSEAFF.

The J gene is TRBJ1-1, the V gene TRBV5-5; D is uncertain. V lost 1 base and J 6 bases, leaving 13 bases between the germline ends. Germline CDR1 and CDR2: SGHKS and YYEKEE (reference sequence). The CDR3 spans 14 residues. The CDR3 nucleotides read TGTGCCAGCAGCTTGCTAATCGTAACCCCTGAAGCTTTCTTT. Translating it yields CASSLLIVTPEAFF.

The chain recombines TRBV20-1 with TRBJ1-1; D ambiguous. CDR3 length equals 14 residues. V lost 3 bases to trimming and J lost 6 bases, with 17 bases between them. Germline loops: CDR1 DFQATT, CDR2 SNEGSKA (reference sequence). The CDR3 DNA is TGCAGTGCTAGTTATAGGCAGGCAATAGCTGAAGCTTTCTTT. Encoded protein: CSASYRQAIAEAFF.

This chain connects TRBV27 to TRBJ2-5; 7 positions agree with TRBD1. V was pared by 7 bases and J by 4 bases, with 12 bases of the junction left unmatched. This CDR3 contains 15 residues. Looked up from germline, CDR1 is MNHEY and CDR2 is SMNVEV (reference sequence). CDR3 in amino acids: CASNSKGALGETQYF. CDR3 coding DNA: TGTGCCAGCAATTCGAAGGGGGCGCTGGGAGAGACCCAGTACTTC.

The rearrangement links TRBV7-2 to TRBJ1-5; possibly TRBD1 for D (5 bases). The CDR3 has 16 amino acids. Germline V gene sequence: CDR1 SGHTA, CDR2 FQGNSA. V was cut by 4 bases and J by 6 bases, with 19 bases left in between. The CDR3 coding sequence is TGTGCCAGCAGCTCCGATACGGCCCAGGGAGGTCAGCCCCAGCATTTT. This codes for CASSSDTAQGGQPQHF.

The CDR3 sequence is CASSYSNQPQHF. The CDR3 DNA is TGTGCCAGCAGCTATAGCAATCAGCCCCAGCATTTT. V and J are TRBV2 and TRBJ1-5, with D hard to call. CDR3 length equals 12 residues. Trimming removed 6 bases at V and 0 bases at J, with 3 bases between. Germline V gene data show CDR1 as SNHLY and CDR2 as FYNNEI.

The rearrangement links TRBV27 to TRBJ1-2; 8 bases are a match to TRBD1. Germline CDR1 is MNHEY and CDR2 is SMNVEV (reference sequence). This CDR3 is built from 14 residues. With V trimmed by 6 bases and J by 8 bases, 11 bases remained unmatched. DNA for the CDR3: TGTGCCAGCAGAACGGACAGGGACTCTGTCGGCTACACCTTC. Protein product: CASRTDRDSVGYTF.

This chain joins TRBV7-2 and TRBJ1-6; D remains ambiguous. The CDR3 covers 16 residues. Germline CDR1 and CDR2: SGHTA and FQGNSA. Trimming cost V 3 bases and J 8 bases, with 17 bases left between them. The CDR3: CASSLTPQLLDSPLHF. CDR3 nucleotide sequence: TGTGCCAGCAGCTTGACACCACAGCTTCTCGATTCACCCCTCCACTTT. Combining the CDR3 with reference TRBV7-2 and TRBJ1-6 gives the whole variable domain GAGVSQSPSNKVTEKGKDVELRCDPISGHTALYWYRQSLGQGLEFLIYFQGNSAPDKSGLPSDRFSAERTGGSVSTLTIQRTQQEDSAVYLCASSLTPQLLDSPLHFGNGTRLTVT.

DNA of the CDR3: TGTGCCAGCAGCGTGGGCCCAGGCTCGGTTGGTCAGGCTAATGAAAAACTGTTTTTT. As protein: CASSVGPGSVGQANEKLFF. The rearrangement uses TRBV5-6 and TRBJ1-4; D not resolved. The CDR3 has 19 residues. The V gene's germline CDR1 is SGHDT and CDR2 YYEEEE. The V end was cut by 4 bases, the J end by 3 bases, with 25 bases between. Supplemented by reference TRBV5-6 and TRBJ1-4, the full variable domain reads DAGVTQSPTHLIKTRGQQVTLRCSPKSGHDTVSWYQQALGQGPQFIFQYYEEEERQRGNFPDRFSGHQFPNYSSELNVNALLLGDSALYLCASSVGPGSVGQANEKLFFGSGTQLSVL.